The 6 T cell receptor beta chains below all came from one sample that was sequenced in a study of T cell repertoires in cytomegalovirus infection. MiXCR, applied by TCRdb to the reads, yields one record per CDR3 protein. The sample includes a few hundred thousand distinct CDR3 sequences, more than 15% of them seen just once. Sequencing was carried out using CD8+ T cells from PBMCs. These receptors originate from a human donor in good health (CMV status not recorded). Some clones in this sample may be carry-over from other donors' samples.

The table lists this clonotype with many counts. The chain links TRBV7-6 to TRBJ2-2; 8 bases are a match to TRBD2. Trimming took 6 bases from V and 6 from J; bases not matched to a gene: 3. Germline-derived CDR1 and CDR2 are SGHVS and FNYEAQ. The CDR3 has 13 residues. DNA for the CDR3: TGTGCCAGCAGGAGCGGGGGAGCCGGGGAGCTGTTTTTT. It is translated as CASRSGGAGELFF.

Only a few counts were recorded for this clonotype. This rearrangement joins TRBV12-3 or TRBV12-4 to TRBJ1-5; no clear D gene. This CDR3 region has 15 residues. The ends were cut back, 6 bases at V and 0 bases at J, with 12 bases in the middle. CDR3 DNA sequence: TGTGCCAGCAGGGCTCAGGAATTTAGCAATCAGCCCCAGCATTTT. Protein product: CASRAQEFSNQPQHF.

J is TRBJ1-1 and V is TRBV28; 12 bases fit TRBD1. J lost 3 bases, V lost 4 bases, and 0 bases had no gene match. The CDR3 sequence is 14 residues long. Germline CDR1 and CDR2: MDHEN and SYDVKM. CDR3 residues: CASSWDRGHTEAFF. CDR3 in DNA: TGTGCCAGCAGTTGGGACAGGGGGCACACTGAAGCTTTCTTT.

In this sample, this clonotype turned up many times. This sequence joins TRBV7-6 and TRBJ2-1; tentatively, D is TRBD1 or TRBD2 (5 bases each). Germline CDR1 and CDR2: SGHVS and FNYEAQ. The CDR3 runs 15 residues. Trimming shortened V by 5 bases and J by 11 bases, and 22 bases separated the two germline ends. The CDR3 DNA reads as TGTGCCAGCAGCCTTACCCTTGAATTAGGGGAGCAGCAGTTCTTC. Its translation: CASSLTLELGEQQFF.

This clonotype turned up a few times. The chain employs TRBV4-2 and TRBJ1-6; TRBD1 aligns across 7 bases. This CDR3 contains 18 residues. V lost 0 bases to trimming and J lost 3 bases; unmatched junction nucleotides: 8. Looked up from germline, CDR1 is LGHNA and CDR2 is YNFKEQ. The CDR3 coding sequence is TGTGCCAGCAGCCAAGATCCGCAGGGGGGACTCTATAATTCACCCCTCCACTTT. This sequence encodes CASSQDPQGGLYNSPLHF.

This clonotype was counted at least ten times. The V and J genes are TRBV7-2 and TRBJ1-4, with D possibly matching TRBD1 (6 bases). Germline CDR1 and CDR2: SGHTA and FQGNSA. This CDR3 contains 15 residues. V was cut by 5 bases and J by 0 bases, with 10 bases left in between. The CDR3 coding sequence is TGTGCCAGCAGCCCCCGACAGGCAACTAATGAAAAACTGTTTTTT. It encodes CASSPRQATNEKLFF.